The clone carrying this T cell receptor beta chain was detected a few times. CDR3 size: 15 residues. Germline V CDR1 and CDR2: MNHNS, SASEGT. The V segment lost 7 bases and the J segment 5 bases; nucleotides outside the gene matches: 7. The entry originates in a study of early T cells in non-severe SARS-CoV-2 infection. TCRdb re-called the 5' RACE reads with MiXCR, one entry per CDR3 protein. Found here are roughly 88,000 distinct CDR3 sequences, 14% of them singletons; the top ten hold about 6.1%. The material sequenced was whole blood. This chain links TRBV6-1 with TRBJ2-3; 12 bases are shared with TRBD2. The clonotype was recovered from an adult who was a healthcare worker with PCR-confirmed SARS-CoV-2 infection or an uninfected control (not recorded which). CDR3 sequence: CASIRASGGEDTQYF. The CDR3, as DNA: TGTGCCAGCATAAGGGCTAGCGGGGGGGAAGATACGCAGTATTTT.